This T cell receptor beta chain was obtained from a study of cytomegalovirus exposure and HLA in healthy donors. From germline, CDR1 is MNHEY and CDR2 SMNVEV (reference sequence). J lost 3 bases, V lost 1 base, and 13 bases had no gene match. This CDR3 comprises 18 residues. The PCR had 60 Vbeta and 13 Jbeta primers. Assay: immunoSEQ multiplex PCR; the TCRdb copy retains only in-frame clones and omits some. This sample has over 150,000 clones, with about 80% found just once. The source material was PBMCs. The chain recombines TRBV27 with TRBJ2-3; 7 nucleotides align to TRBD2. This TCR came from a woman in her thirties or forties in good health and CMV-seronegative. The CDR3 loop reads CASSLYRSDGGVTDTQYF. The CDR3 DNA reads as TGTGCCAGCAGTTTATATCGTTCCGATGGGGGGGTGACAGATACGCAGTATTTT.